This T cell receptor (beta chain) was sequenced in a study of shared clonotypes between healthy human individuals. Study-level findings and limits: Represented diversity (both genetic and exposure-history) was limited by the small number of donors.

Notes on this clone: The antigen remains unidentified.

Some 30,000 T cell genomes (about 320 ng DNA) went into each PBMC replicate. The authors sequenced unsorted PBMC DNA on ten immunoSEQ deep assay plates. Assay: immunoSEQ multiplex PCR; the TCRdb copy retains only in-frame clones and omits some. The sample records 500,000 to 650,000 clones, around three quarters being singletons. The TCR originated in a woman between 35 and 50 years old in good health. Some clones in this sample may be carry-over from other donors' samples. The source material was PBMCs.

CDR3 sequence (DNA): TGTGCCACCACCCACGGGAGCGGAGCCTACAATGAGCAGTTCTTC. It yields the protein CATTHGSGAYNEQFF. The V and J genes are TRBV15 and TRBJ2-1, with D possibly matching TRBD2 (6 bases). Trimming took 7 bases from V and 2 from J, leaving 15 bases between them. Looked up from germline, CDR1 is LNHNV and CDR2 is YYDKDF (reference sequence). The CDR3 covers 15 residues.